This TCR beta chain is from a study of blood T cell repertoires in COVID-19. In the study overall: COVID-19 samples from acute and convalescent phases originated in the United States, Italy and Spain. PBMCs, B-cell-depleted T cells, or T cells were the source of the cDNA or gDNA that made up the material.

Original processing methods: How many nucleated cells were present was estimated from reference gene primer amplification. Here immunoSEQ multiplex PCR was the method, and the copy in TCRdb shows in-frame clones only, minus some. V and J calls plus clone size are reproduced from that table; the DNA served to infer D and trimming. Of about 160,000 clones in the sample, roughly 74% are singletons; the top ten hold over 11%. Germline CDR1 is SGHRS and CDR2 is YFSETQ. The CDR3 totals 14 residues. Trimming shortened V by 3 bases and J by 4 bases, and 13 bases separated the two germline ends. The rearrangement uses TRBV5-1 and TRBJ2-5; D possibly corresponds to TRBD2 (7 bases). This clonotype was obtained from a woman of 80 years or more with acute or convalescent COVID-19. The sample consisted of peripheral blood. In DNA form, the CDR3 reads TGCGCCAGCAGCTCGGAGAGGGGGGGAGAGACCCAGTACTTC. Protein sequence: CASSSERGGETQYF.